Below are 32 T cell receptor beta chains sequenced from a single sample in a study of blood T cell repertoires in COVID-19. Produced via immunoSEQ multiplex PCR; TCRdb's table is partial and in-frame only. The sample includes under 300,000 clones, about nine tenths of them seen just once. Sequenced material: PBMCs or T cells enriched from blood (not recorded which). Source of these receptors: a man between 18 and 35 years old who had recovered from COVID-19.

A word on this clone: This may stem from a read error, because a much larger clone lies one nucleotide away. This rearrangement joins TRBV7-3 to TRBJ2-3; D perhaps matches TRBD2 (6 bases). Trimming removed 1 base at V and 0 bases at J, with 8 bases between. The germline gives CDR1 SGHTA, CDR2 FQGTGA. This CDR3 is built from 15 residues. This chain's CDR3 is CASSLMRGSTDTQYF. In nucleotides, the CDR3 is TGTGCCAGCAGCTTAATGCGGGGAAGCACAGATACGCAGTATTTT.

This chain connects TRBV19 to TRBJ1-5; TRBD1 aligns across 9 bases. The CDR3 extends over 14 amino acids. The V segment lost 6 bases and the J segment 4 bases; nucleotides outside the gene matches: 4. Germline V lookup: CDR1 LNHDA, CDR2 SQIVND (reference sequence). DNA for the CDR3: TGTGCCAGTAGCCCCGGGACAGGGAATCAGCCCCAGCATTTT. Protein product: CASSPGTGNQPQHF.

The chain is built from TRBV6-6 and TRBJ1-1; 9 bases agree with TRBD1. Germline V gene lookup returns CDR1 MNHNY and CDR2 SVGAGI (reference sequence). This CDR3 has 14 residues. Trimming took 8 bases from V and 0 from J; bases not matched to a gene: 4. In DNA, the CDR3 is TGTGCCAGCCGGGACAGGGCCATGAACACTGAAGCTTTCTTT. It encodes CASRDRAMNTEAFF.

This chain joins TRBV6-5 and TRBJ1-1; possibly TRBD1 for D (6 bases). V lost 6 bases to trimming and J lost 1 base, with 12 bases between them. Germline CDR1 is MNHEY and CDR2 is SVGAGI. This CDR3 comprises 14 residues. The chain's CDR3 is CASRSRGQNTEAFF. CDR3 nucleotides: TGTGCCAGCAGGTCGAGGGGACAGAACACTGAAGCTTTCTTT.

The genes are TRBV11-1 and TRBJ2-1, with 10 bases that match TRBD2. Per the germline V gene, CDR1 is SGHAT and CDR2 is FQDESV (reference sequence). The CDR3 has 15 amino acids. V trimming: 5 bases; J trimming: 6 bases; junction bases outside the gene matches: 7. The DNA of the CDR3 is TGTGCCAGCAGCCGCACTAGCGGGGTCTCCAATGAGCAGTTCTTC. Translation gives CASSRTSGVSNEQFF.

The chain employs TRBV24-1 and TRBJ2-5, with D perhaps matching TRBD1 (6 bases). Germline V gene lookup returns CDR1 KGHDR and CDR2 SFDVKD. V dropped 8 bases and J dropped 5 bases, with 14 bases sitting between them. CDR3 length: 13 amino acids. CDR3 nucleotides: TGTGCCACCAAGGGGGACGATCTCGAGACCCAGTACTTC. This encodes CATKGDDLETQYF.

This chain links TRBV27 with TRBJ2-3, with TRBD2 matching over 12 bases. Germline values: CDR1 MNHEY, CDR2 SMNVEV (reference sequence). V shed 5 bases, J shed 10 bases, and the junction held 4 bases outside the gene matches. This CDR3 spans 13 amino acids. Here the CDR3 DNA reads TGTGCCAGCAGTCCTACTAGCGGGAGGTCGCAGTATTTT. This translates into CASSPTSGRSQYF.

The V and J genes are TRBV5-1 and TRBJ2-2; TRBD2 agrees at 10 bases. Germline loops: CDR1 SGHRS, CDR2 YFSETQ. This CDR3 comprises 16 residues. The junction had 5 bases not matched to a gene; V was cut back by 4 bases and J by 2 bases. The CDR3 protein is CASSGSGRGNTGELFF. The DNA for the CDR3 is TGCGCCAGCAGCGGGAGCGGGAGGGGAAACACCGGGGAGCTGTTTTTT.

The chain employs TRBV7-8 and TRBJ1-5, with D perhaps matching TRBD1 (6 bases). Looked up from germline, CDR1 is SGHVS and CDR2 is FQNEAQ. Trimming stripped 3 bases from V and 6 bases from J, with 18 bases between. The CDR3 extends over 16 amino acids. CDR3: CASSFYLTGNGQPQHF. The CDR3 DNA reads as TGTGCCAGCAGCTTCTACCTAACAGGGAACGGTCAGCCCCAGCATTTT.

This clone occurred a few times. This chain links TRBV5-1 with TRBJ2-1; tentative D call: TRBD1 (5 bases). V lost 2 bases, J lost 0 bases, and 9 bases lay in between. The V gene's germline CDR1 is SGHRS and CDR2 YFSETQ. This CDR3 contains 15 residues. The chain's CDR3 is CASSLQVSSYNEQFF. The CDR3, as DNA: TGCGCCAGCAGCTTACAGGTCAGCTCCTACAATGAGCAGTTCTTC.

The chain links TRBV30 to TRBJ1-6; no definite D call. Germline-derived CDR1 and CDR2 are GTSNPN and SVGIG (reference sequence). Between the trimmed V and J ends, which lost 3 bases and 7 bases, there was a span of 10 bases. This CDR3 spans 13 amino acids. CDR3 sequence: CAWSEVRNSPLHF. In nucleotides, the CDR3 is TGTGCCTGGAGCGAAGTGAGGAATTCACCCCTCCACTTT. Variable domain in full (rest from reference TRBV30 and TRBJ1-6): SQTIHQWPATLVQPVGSPLSLECTVEGTSNPNLYWYRQAAGRGLQLLFYSVGIGQISSEVPQNLSASRPQDRQFILSSKKLLLSDSGFYLCAWSEVRNSPLHFGNGTRLTVT.

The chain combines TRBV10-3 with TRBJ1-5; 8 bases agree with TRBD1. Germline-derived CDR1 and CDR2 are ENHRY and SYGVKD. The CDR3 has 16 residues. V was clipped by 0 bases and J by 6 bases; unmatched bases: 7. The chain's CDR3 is CAISESTRGLSQPQHF. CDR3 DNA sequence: TGTGCCATCAGTGAGTCGACCAGGGGGCTAAGTCAGCCCCAGCATTTT.

The CDR3: CASSIAKGQGYEQFF. The DNA of the CDR3 is TGTGCCAGTAGTATAGCGAAGGGACAGGGTTATGAGCAGTTCTTC. The genes are TRBV19 and TRBJ2-1; 9 bases map to TRBD1. There are 15 residues in the CDR3. Germline V gene data show CDR1 as LNHDA and CDR2 as SQIVND (reference sequence). Losses at the gene ends were 1 base for V and 8 bases for J; bases not matched to a gene: 6.

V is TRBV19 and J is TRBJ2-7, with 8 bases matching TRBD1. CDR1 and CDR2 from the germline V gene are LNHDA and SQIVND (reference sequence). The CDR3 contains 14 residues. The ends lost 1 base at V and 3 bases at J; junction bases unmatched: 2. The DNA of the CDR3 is TGTGCCAGTAGTATAGGGACAGGGCACTACGAGCAGTACTTC. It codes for CASSIGTGHYEQYF.

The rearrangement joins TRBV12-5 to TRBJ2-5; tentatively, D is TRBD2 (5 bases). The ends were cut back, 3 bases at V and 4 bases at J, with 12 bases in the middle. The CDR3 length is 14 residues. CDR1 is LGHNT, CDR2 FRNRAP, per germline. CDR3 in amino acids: CASGLTPGIETQYF. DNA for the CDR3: TGTGCTAGTGGTTTAACCCCGGGGATAGAGACCCAGTACTTC.

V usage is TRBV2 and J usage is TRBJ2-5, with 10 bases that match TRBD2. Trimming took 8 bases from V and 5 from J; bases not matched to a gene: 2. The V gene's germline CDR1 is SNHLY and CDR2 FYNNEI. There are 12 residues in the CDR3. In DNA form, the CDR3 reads TGTGCCAGCCAGCGGGAGGGGGAGACCCAGTACTTC. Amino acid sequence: CASQREGETQYF.

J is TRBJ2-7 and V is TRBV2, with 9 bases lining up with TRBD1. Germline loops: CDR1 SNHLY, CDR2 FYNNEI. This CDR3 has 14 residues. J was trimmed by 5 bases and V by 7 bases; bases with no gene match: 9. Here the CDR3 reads CASNAPGQGNEQYF. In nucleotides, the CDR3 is TGTGCCAGCAATGCCCCGGGACAGGGCAACGAGCAGTACTTC.

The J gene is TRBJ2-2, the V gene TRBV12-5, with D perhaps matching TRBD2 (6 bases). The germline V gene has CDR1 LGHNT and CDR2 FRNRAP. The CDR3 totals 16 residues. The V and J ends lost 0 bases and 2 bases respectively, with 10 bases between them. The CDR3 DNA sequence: TGTGCTAGTGGTTTGGTACGCGGGATAAACACCGGGGAGCTGTTTTTT. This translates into CASGLVRGINTGELFF.

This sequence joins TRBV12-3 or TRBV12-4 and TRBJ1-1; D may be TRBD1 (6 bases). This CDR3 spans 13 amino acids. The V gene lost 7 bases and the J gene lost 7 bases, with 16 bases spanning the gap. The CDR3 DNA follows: TGTGCCAGCACACCCCAGGGGAGAAGTGAAGCTTTCTTT. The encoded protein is CASTPQGRSEAFF.

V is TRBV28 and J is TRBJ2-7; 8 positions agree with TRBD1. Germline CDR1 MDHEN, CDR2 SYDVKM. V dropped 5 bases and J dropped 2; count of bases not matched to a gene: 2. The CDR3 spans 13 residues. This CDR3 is CASSPTGAYEQYF. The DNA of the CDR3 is TGTGCCAGCAGTCCGACAGGGGCCTACGAGCAGTACTTC.

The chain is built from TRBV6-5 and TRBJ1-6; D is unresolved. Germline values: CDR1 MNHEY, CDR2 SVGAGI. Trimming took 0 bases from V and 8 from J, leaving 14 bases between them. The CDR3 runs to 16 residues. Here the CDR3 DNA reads TGTGCCAGCAGTTACTCGGAGGGCCTAGTCGATTCACCCCTCCACTTT. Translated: CASSYSEGLVDSPLHF.

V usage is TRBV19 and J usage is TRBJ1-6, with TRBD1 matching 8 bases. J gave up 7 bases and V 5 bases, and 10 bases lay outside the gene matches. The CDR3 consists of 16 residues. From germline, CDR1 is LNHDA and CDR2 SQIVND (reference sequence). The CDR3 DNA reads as TGTGCCAGTAGTGCGCGGCAGGGGGCAGGCAATTCACCCCTCCACTTT. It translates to CASSARQGAGNSPLHF.

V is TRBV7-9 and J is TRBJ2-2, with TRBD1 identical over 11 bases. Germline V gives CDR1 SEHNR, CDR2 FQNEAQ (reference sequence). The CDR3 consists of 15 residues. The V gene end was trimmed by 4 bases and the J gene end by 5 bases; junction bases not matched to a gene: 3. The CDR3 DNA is TGTGCCAGCAGCTGGGGACAGGGGGGAACCGGGGAGCTGTTTTTT. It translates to CASSWGQGGTGELFF.

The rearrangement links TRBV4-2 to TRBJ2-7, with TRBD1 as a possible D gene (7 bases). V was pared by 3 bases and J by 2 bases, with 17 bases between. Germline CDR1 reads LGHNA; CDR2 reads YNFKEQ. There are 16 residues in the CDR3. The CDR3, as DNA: TGTGCCAGCAGCCAGTCCGCCAGGGGGGCCCCCTACGAGCAGTACTTC. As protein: CASSQSARGAPYEQYF.

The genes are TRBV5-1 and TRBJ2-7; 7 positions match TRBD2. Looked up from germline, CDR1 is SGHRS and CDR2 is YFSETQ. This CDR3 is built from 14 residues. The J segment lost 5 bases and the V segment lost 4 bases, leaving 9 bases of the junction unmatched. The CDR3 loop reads CASSPWAGVDEQYF. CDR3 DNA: TGCGCCAGCAGCCCCTGGGCGGGAGTGGACGAGCAGTACTTC.

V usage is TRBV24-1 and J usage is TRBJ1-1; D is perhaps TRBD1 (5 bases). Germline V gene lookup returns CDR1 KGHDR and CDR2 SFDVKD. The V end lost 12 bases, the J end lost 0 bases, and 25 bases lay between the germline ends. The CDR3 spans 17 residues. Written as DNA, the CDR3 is TGTGCCCGATGGGATGTTTGGGGGAGGTCTCTGAACACTGAAGCTTTCTTT. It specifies CARWDVWGRSLNTEAFF.

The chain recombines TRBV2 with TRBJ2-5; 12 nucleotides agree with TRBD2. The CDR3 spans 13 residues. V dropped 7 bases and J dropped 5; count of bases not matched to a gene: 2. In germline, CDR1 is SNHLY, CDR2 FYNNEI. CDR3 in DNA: TGTGCCAGCATGACTAGCGGGAGTGAGACCCAGTACTTC. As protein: CASMTSGSETQYF.

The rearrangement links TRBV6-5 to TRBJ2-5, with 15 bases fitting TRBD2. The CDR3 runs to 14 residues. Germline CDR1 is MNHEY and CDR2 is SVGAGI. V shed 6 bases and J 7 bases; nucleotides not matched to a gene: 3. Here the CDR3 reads CASRRTSGGATQYF. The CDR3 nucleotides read TGTGCCAGCAGACGGACTAGCGGGGGGGCGACCCAGTACTTC.

The CDR3 protein is CASNWDRYSPKEQYF. CDR3 coding DNA: TGTGCCAGCAACTGGGACAGGTACTCTCCTAAAGAGCAGTACTTC. This chain uses TRBV21-1 with TRBJ2-7; the table's D call, TRBD1, was not checked against the DNA. TRBV21-1 is a pseudogene locus. The length of the CDR3 is 15 residues.

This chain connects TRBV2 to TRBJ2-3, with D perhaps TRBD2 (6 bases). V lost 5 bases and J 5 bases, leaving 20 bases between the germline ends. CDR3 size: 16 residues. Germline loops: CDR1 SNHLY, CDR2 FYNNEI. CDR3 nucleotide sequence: TGTGCCAGCAGTAAGAACGTCGGCGGGGTGGGAGATACGCAGTATTTT. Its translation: CASSKNVGGVGDTQYF.

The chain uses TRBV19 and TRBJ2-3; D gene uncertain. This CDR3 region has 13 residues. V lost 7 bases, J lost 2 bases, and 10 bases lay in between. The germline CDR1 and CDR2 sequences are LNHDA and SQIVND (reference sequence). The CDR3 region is CASTAGATDTQYF. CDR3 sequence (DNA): TGTGCCAGTACCGCAGGCGCCACAGATACGCAGTATTTT.

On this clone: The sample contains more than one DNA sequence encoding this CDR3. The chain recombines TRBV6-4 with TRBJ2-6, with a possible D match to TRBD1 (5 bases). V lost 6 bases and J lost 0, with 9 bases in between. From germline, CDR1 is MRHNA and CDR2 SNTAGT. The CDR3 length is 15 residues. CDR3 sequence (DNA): TGTGCCAGCAGCGACAGAGGCTCTGGGGCCAACGTCCTGACTTTC. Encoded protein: CASSDRGSGANVLTF.